This TCR beta chain was retrieved from a study of T cell repertoires in cytomegalovirus infection. On the study more broadly: CMV infection together with matching HLA type was indicated by public TCR beta signatures. General study points: It was HLA-C-restricted CMV-specific TCR beta clonotypes that dominated the response ex vivo. Carriers of CMV and the relevant HLA type were discriminated by public TCR beta frequency.

With 6 bases clipped from V and 8 bases from J, the junction kept 3 bases outside the gene matches. The CDR3 consists of 10 residues. Germline V gene data show CDR1 as DFQATT and CDR2 as SNEGSKA (reference sequence). TCRdb called the reads again in MiXCR, with one record for every CDR3 protein. The sample consists of about 230,000 distinct CDR3 sequences, under 25% of them appearing once. Note on this clonotype: What it recognizes is unknown.

The source is a human donor in good health (CMV status not recorded). Some clones in this sample may be carry-over from other donors' samples. The chain joins TRBV20-1 to TRBJ1-1; 7 bases match TRBD1. The sequencing sample was made of CD8+ T cells from PBMCs. The CDR3 bases are TGCAGTGCCGTCAGGGGGGAAGCTTTCTTT. Translation gives CSAVRGEAFF.